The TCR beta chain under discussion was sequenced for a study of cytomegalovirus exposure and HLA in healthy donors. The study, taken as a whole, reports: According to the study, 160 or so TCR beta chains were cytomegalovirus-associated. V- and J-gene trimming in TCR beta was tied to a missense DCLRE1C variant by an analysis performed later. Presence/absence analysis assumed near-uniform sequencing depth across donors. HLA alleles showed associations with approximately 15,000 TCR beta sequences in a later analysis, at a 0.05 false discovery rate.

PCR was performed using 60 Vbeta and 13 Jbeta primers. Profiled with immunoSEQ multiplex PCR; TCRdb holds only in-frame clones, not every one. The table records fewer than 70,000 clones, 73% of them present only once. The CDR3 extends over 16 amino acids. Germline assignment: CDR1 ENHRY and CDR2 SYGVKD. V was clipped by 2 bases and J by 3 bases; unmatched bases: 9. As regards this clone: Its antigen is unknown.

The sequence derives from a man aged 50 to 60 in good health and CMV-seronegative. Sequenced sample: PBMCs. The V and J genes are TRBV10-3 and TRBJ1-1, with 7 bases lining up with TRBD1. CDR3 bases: TGTGCCATCAGTGAGACATCAACAGGGGTGTACACTGAAGCTTTCTTT. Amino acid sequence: CAISETSTGVYTEAFF.